The 21 T cell receptor beta chains in this list originate from one sample, sequenced in a study of T cells after yellow fever vaccination. TCRdb ran MiXCR on the 5' RACE reads and lists one entry per CDR3 protein. This sample has around 610,000 distinct CDR3 sequences; roughly 12% occur once, and the top ten carry about 14%. Here the sequenced sample was PBMCs, taken on the day of the yellow fever booster vaccination. Source of these receptors: a man aged 25-45 years who received the YFV17D yellow fever vaccine.

The V gene is TRBV12-3 or TRBV12-4, the J gene TRBJ2-1; TRBD2 is a possible D gene (7 bases). V lost 6 bases and J lost 8, with 17 bases in between. The CDR3 contains 14 residues. Here the CDR3 DNA reads TGTGCCAGCAGCTACGCCCCGGGGGGCGATGAGCAGTTCTTC. Amino acids: CASSYAPGGDEQFF.

This clonotype was seen more than once but under ten times. V usage is TRBV12-3 or TRBV12-4 and J usage is TRBJ2-1; TRBD2 agrees at 11 bases. The ends lost 6 bases at V and 5 bases at J; junction bases unmatched: 6. CDR3 length: 15 amino acids. The CDR3 spells CASSLTSGVHNEQFF. In DNA form, the CDR3 reads TGTGCCAGCAGCCTGACTAGCGGGGTACACAATGAGCAGTTCTTC.

This clonotype has a handful of counts. The V and J genes are TRBV2 and TRBJ2-5, with 10 bases that match TRBD1. After removal of 4 bases from V and 2 bases from J, the junction contained 4 bases not matched to a gene. Germline V gene data show CDR1 as SNHLY and CDR2 as FYNNEI. CDR3 length: 15 amino acids. This chain's CDR3 is CASSGRDRGQETQYF. The CDR3 nucleotides are TGTGCCAGCAGTGGCCGGGACAGGGGACAAGAGACCCAGTACTTC. The full variable domain, its missing parts supplied by reference TRBV2 and TRBJ2-5, is EPEVTQTPSHQVTQMGQEVILRCVPISNHLYFYWYRQILGQKVEFLVSFYNNEISEKSEIFDDQFSVERPDGSNFTLKIRSTKLEDSAMYFCASSGRDRGQETQYFGPGTRLLVL.

The genes are TRBV30 and TRBJ2-7; D is ambiguous. With 2 bases removed from V and 6 bases from J, the gap between germline ends came to 17 bases. The CDR3 runs to 14 residues. Germline-derived CDR1 and CDR2 are GTSNPN and SVGIG (reference sequence). CDR3 sequence (DNA): TGTGCCTGGAGTCTAACAGCGATGGGATCCGAGCAGTACTTC. It yields the protein CAWSLTAMGSEQYF.

The rearrangement links TRBV7-2 to TRBJ2-5; 11 nucleotides align to TRBD2. J was trimmed by 5 bases and V by 5 bases; bases with no gene match: 10. The CDR3 sequence is 16 residues long. The germline V gene has CDR1 SGHTA and CDR2 FQGNSA. CDR3 DNA sequence: TGTGCCAGCAGCCCAACTAGCGGGAGTAGTCTGGAGACCCAGTACTTC. Translating gives CASSPTSGSSLETQYF.

This clonotype was observed a few times. The chain is built from TRBV19 and TRBJ2-1; D is ambiguous. The V gene's germline CDR1 is LNHDA and CDR2 SQIVND (reference sequence). The CDR3 is 16 amino acids. V was shortened by 3 bases and J by 1 base, with 13 bases between the two germline ends. CDR3 sequence reads: CASSISPRSSYNEQFF. Here the CDR3 DNA reads TGTGCCAGTAGTATTTCCCCTCGATCATCCTACAATGAGCAGTTCTTC.

This clonotype turned up a few times. The chain links TRBV20-1 to TRBJ2-3; D is uncertain. Germline values: CDR1 DFQATT, CDR2 SNEGSKA (reference sequence). Trimming shortened V by 5 bases and J by 5 bases, and 11 bases separated the two germline ends. This CDR3 has 12 amino acids. The CDR3 DNA reads TGCAGTGCTTTACGAGCAGGAGATACGCAGTATTTT. Translating it yields CSALRAGDTQYF.

CDR3: CASSYLAGGRHEQYF. CDR3 bases: TGTGCCAGCAGTTACCTTGCGGGAGGTCGGCACGAGCAGTACTTC. The chain couples TRBV6-5 to TRBJ2-7, with 8 bases identical to TRBD2. The germline gives CDR1 MNHEY, CDR2 SVGAGI. This CDR3 has 15 residues. V shed 2 bases and J 5 bases; nucleotides not matched to a gene: 8.

V and J are TRBV6-6 and TRBJ2-7, with 7 nucleotides matching TRBD1. With V trimmed by 6 bases and J by 0 bases, 8 bases remained unmatched. This CDR3 region has 15 residues. CDR1 MNHNY and CDR2 SVGAGI come from the germline V gene (reference sequence). CDR3 bases: TGTGCCAGCAGAGGACAGGTCCAAGACTCCTACGAGCAGTACTTC. This sequence encodes CASRGQVQDSYEQYF.

This clonotype was seen a few times. The chain joins TRBV12-3 or TRBV12-4 to TRBJ1-1; no clear D. CDR3 size: 14 residues. The V end lost 2 bases, the J end lost 0 bases, and 7 bases lay between the germline ends. CDR3 sequence reads: CASSLTELNTEAFF. CDR3 nucleotides: TGTGCCAGCAGTTTAACAGAACTGAACACTGAAGCTTTCTTT.

This clonotype was counted only a few times. This chain links TRBV20-1 with TRBJ2-7; 13 bases match TRBD2. Germline-derived CDR1 and CDR2 are DFQATT and SNEGSKA (reference sequence). This CDR3 comprises 15 residues. J was trimmed by 4 bases and V by 4 bases; bases with no gene match: 7. The CDR3 DNA is TGCAGTGCTATAACTAGCGGGAGGGCAGGATACGAGCAGTACTTC. Encoded protein: CSAITSGRAGYEQYF.

The chain uses TRBV6-2 or TRBV6-3 and TRBJ2-7, with TRBD1 identical over 10 bases. Germline-derived CDR1 and CDR2 are MNHEY and SVGEGT. CDR3 length: 15 residues. J lost 0 bases, V lost 7 bases, and 6 bases had no gene match. CDR3 nucleotides: TGTGCCAGCATCGACAGGGGGCGAATCTCCTACGAGCAGTACTTC. This encodes CASIDRGRISYEQYF.

This chain connects TRBV7-9 to TRBJ2-3, with TRBD1 matching 10 bases. J gave up 6 bases and V 2 bases, and 2 bases lay outside the gene matches. Germline CDR1 is SEHNR and CDR2 is FQNEAQ (reference sequence). The CDR3 loop spans 14 amino acids. DNA of the CDR3: TGTGCCAGCAGCTTACGGGACAGGGGTGATACGCAGTATTTT. It encodes CASSLRDRGDTQYF.

Here the CDR3 DNA reads TGTGCCAGCTCAGTCGGCGGCGGGAGCTCCTACAATGAGCAGTTCTTC. It yields the protein CASSVGGGSSYNEQFF. The chain combines TRBV6-1 with TRBJ2-1, with 7 bases lining up with TRBD2. Trimming at V came to 8 bases and at J to 0 bases, leaving 10 bases not matched to a gene. Germline assignment: CDR1 MNHNS and CDR2 SASEGT. This CDR3 is 16 amino acids long.

As to this clonotype: A read error may account for a junction end that differs from germline. The chain has TRBV7-9 and TRBJ2-7, with 8 bases fitting TRBD2. From germline, CDR1 is SEHNR and CDR2 FQNEAQ (reference sequence). This CDR3 comprises 15 residues. The CDR3 DNA reads as TGTGACAGCAGCTTCACTAGCGGAAGCTCCTACGAGCAGTACTTC. Protein product: CDSSFTSGSSYEQYF.

The V and J genes are TRBV29-1 and TRBJ2-2; 12 bases align to TRBD2. Trimming at V came to 6 bases and at J to 4 bases, leaving 9 bases not matched to a gene. The germline gives CDR1 SQVTM, CDR2 ANQGSEA. This CDR3 has 16 amino acids. The CDR3 region is CSVRLAGDVGTGELFF. The CDR3 DNA reads TGCAGCGTCCGACTAGCGGGAGACGTTGGCACCGGGGAGCTGTTTTTT.

This clonotype has only a few counts. The chain is built from TRBV7-6 and TRBJ2-2; D is perhaps TRBD2 (5 bases). This CDR3 spans 19 amino acids. V lost 1 base, J lost 5 bases, and 23 bases lay in between. Germline CDR1 reads SGHVS; CDR2 reads FNYEAQ. The CDR3 DNA follows: TGTGCCAGCAGCTTAGTTGCGATCGGGGTTAGCCTCAGTACCGGGGAGCTGTTTTTT. Encoded protein: CASSLVAIGVSLSTGELFF.

The chain is built from TRBV11-2 and TRBJ2-3; D might be TRBD2 (5 bases). V lost 5 bases to trimming and J lost 2 bases, with 14 bases between them. Germline loops: CDR1 SGHAT, CDR2 FQNNGV. This CDR3 region has 15 residues. The CDR3 DNA reads TGTGCCAGCAGCCCTAACGGACTGGACACAGATACGCAGTATTTT. It codes for CASSPNGLDTDTQYF.

This chain links TRBV18 with TRBJ1-1; D ambiguous. The CDR3 sequence is 13 residues long. The germline V gene encodes CDR1 KGHSH and CDR2 LQKENI. Trimming cost V 5 bases and J 1 base, with 8 bases left between them. The CDR3 here is CASSSQPNTEAFF. The DNA of the CDR3 is TGTGCCAGCTCAAGTCAGCCGAACACTGAAGCTTTCTTT.

This clonotype has at least ten counts. The chain couples TRBV18 to TRBJ1-1; the D is unclear. Trimming left V 8 bases short and J 0 bases short, with 10 bases between. Germline assignment: CDR1 KGHSH and CDR2 LQKENI. This CDR3 spans 13 amino acids. In nucleotides, the CDR3 is TGTGCCAGCAGTCCTGGTTTGAACACTGAAGCTTTCTTT. Its protein is CASSPGLNTEAFF.

This clonotype occurred a few times. The chain joins TRBV5-1 to TRBJ2-7, with D perhaps TRBD1 or TRBD2 (6 bases each). Germline values: CDR1 SGHRS, CDR2 YFSETQ. The CDR3 runs to 13 residues. V was clipped by 4 bases and J by 8 bases, with 16 bases between them. DNA of the CDR3: TGCGCCAGCAGCCGGACAGCAACTAGCCAGCAGTACTTC. Encoded protein: CASSRTATSQQYF.